These T cell receptor beta chains were read from a single sample in a study of human T cells and chemical hapten exposure. TCRdb reprocessed the RACE reads with MiXCR, giving one entry per CDR3 protein. Here the sample spans approximately 260,000 distinct CDR3 sequences, about 8.6% being singletons. This specimen consisted of whole blood, obtained in connection with sensitization to the hapten diphenylcyclopropenone (DPC). The source is a middle-aged woman with alopecia areata. Some clones in this sample may be carry-over from other donors' samples. Each CDR3 is given with its conserved first and last residue. D genes are given only for firm matches. Expanded clones are given a class, and other clones once, few, many or no size at all.

cdr3_aa cdr3_nt j_call v_call d_call clone_size
CASSLGTSPGHEQYF TGTGCCAGCAGCTTAGGGACTTCCCCTGGCCACGAGCAGTACTTC TRBJ2-7 TRBV7-9 NA NA
CASGGTRTYEQYF TGTGCCAGTGGGGGGACTCGAACCTACGAGCAGTACTTC TRBJ2-7 TRBV27 NA NA
CAIMGYSGNTIYF TGTGCCATCATGGGGTACTCTGGAAACACCATATATTTT TRBJ1-3 TRBV10-3 NA NA
CASISRALAGITDTQYF TGTGCCAGCATTTCCAGAGCCCTAGCGGGAATAACAGATACGCAGTATTTT TRBJ2-3 TRBV6-2/TRBV6-3 TRBD2 NA
CASRTGQGGQPQHF TGTGCCAGCAGGACCGGACAGGGCGGTCAGCCCCAGCATTTT TRBJ1-5 TRBV2 TRBD1 few
CASSYRTRSYEQYF TGTGCCAGCAGTTACAGGACTCGCTCCTACGAGCAGTACTTC TRBJ2-7 TRBV6-5 NA NA
CASSPGTSGGWRADTQYF TGTGCCAGCAGCCCCGGGACTAGCGGAGGATGGCGAGCAGATACGCAGTATTTT TRBJ2-3 TRBV9 TRBD2 few
CSVVMAASQETQYF TGCAGCGTTGTTATGGCGGCCAGCCAAGAGACCCAGTACTTC TRBJ2-5 TRBV29-1 NA NA
CASSLDGRGLGTDTQYF TGTGCCAGCAGCTTAGACGGTCGGGGACTCGGCACAGATACGCAGTATTTT TRBJ2-3 TRBV11-2 NA many
CAISGVAGVESQYF TGTGCCATCAGTGGGGTAGCGGGAGTGGAGTCCCAGTACTTC TRBJ2-5 TRBV10-3 TRBD2 NA
CASSLEGTGNQPQHF TGCGCCAGCAGCTTGGAAGGCACAGGCAATCAGCCCCAGCATTTT TRBJ1-5 TRBV5-1 NA many
CASSWAPGRSGTDTQYF TGCGCCAGCAGCTGGGCTCCGGGACGGAGCGGCACAGATACGCAGTATTTT TRBJ2-3 TRBV5-1 NA NA
CASLLPGSYEQYF TGTGCCAGCCTCCTACCCGGGTCCTACGAGCAGTACTTC TRBJ2-7 TRBV6-1 NA few
CASSTGSVEQYF TGTGCCAGCAGTACGGGGAGTGTCGAGCAGTACTTC TRBJ2-7 TRBV12-3/TRBV12-4 NA many
CAIRVAADTDTQYF TGTGCCATCAGGGTGGCAGCTGACACAGATACGCAGTATTTT TRBJ2-3 TRBV10-3 NA few
CSVRNVHSGELFF TGCAGCGTCCGAAACGTCCATTCCGGGGAGCTGTTTTTT TRBJ2-2 TRBV29-1 NA few
CASSRGGRALYNEQFF TGTGCCAGCAGCCGGGGGGGCAGGGCCCTTTACAATGAGCAGTTCTTC TRBJ2-1 TRBV11-3 TRBD2 NA
CASSFMWTPGANVLTF TGTGCCAGCAGTTTCATGTGGACTCCTGGGGCCAACGTCCTGACTTTC TRBJ2-6 TRBV28 NA NA
CASSSPGLAGGPTNVLTF TGTGCCAGCAGCTCACCGGGACTAGCGGGAGGGCCCACCAACGTCCTGACTTTC TRBJ2-6 TRBV7-2 TRBD2 few
CASSTGTSGHPTYNEQFF TGTGCCAGCAGTACAGGGACTAGCGGCCACCCGACTTACAATGAGCAGTTCTTC TRBJ2-1 TRBV28 TRBD2 many